These 18 T cell receptor beta chains came from one sample sequenced in a study of shared clonotypes between healthy human individuals. Assay used: immunoSEQ multiplex PCR; TCRdb lists only in-frame clones, some missing. Altogether about 1.5 million clones are present, roughly 95% being singletons, with the ten largest covering 0.95% to 1.5%. The sequencing sample was made of naive CD4+ T cells sorted from blood. This sample's subset: CD45RA+ positively selected. Every receptor here comes from a man in his thirties or forties in good health.

J is TRBJ1-5 and V is TRBV19; D is ambiguous. Germline CDR1 reads LNHDA; CDR2 reads SQIVND (reference sequence). This CDR3 region has 14 residues. Trimming cost V 8 bases and J 0 bases, with 11 bases left between them. The CDR3 nucleotides read TGTGCCAGTGGAAGGACGTCTAGCAATCAGCCCCAGCATTTT. Protein: CASGRTSSNQPQHF. Complete variable domain (other parts from reference TRBV19 and TRBJ1-5): DGGITQSPKYLFRKEGQNVTLSCEQNLNHDAMYWYRQDPGQGLRLIYYSQIVNDFQKGDIAEGYSVSREKKESFPLTVTSAQKNPTAFYLCASGRTSSNQPQHFGDGTRLSIL.

This rearrangement joins TRBV9 to TRBJ2-1; the D gene is possibly TRBD2 (6 bases). Per germline, CDR1 SGDLS and CDR2 YYNGEE. Trimming stripped 4 bases from V and 4 bases from J, with 12 bases between. The CDR3 covers 14 residues. The CDR3: CASSRDWSYNEQFF. The CDR3 DNA follows: TGTGCCAGCAGCCGGGACTGGTCGTACAATGAGCAGTTCTTC. Looking up the rest from reference TRBV9 and TRBJ2-1 gives the full variable domain: DSGVTQTPKHLITATGQRVTLRCSPRSGDLSVYWYQQSLDQGLQFLIQYYNGEERAKGNILERFSAQQFPDLHSELNLSSLELGDSALYFCASSRDWSYNEQFFGPGTRLTVL.

The J gene is TRBJ1-1, the V gene TRBV2; D not resolved. Germline V gene data show CDR1 as SNHLY and CDR2 as FYNNEI. The CDR3 covers 13 residues. V was cut by 1 base and J by 4 bases, with 7 bases left in between. The CDR3 here is CASSEGVSTEAFF. In DNA, the CDR3 is TGTGCCAGCAGTGAAGGGGTAAGCACTGAAGCTTTCTTT.

The chain couples TRBV9 to TRBJ1-1; D might be TRBD1 (6 bases). Germline assignment: CDR1 SGDLS and CDR2 YYNGEE. The CDR3 spans 14 residues. The V gene lost 0 bases and the J gene lost 8 bases, with 14 bases spanning the gap. The CDR3 DNA is TGTGCCAGCAGCGTAGGGGGGGACAAACTAGAAGCTTTCTTT. Translation gives CASSVGGDKLEAFF.

The chain couples TRBV5-1 to TRBJ1-4; D is uncertain. CDR3 length: 14 residues. Germline lookup yields CDR1 SGHRS and CDR2 YFSETQ. V was clipped by 9 bases and J by 5 bases, with 17 bases between them. CDR3: CATQRDGPNEKLFF. For the CDR3, the DNA is TGCGCCACCCAGAGGGATGGACCAAATGAAAAACTGTTTTTT.

The J gene is TRBJ2-5, the V gene TRBV15; TRBD2 matches 10 bases. J was trimmed by 7 bases and V by 3 bases; bases with no gene match: 11. There are 16 residues in the CDR3. Germline V CDR1 and CDR2: LNHNV, YYDKDF (reference sequence). This CDR3 reads CATSSPGLAYLRTQYF. CDR3 DNA: TGTGCCACCAGCAGTCCGGGACTAGCGTACCTCAGGACCCAGTACTTC.

With regard to this clone: Additional DNA sequences in this sample encode the identical CDR3. V and J are TRBV11-2 and TRBJ2-7, with no clear D. The CDR3 has 12 residues. Trimming stripped 1 base from V and 4 bases from J, with 5 bases between. Germline loops: CDR1 SGHAT, CDR2 FQNNGV. CDR3 nucleotides: TGTGCCAGCAGCTTAGGGTCTTACGAGCAGTACTTC. Amino acids: CASSLGSYEQYF.

V is TRBV9 and J is TRBJ2-7, with D unresolved. The germline CDR1 and CDR2 sequences are SGDLS and YYNGEE. The V end lost 5 bases, the J end lost 12 bases, and 9 bases lay between the germline ends. This CDR3 contains 9 residues. In nucleotides, the CDR3 is TGTGCCAGCAGTCCTTGTCCGTACTTC. It encodes CASSPCPYF. Combining the CDR3 with reference TRBV9 and TRBJ2-7 gives the whole variable domain DSGVTQTPKHLITATGQRVTLRCSPRSGDLSVYWYQQSLDQGLQFLIQYYNGEERAKGNILERFSAQQFPDLHSELNLSSLELGDSALYFCASSPCPYFGPGTRLTVT.

The chain carries TRBV9 and TRBJ1-3; the D is unclear. Germline V lookup: CDR1 SGDLS, CDR2 YYNGEE. V dropped 4 bases and J dropped 3 bases, with 5 bases sitting between them. The CDR3 contains 12 residues. The CDR3 is CASSSRGNTIYF. DNA for the CDR3: TGTGCCAGCAGCTCCCGTGGAAACACCATATATTTT.

This clone occurred a few times. V usage is TRBV5-4 and J usage is TRBJ2-1, with 8 bases identical to TRBD2. Unmatched junction bases numbered 5, after V lost 6 bases and J lost 3 bases. Germline V gene sequence: CDR1 SGHNT, CDR2 YYREEE (reference sequence). CDR3 length: 14 residues. The CDR3 loop reads CASNVAGNYNEQFF. CDR3 nucleotide sequence: TGTGCCAGCAACGTAGCGGGAAACTACAATGAGCAGTTCTTC. Filled out from reference TRBV5-4 and TRBJ2-1, the complete variable domain reads ETGVTQSPTHLIKTRGQQVTLRCSSQSGHNTVSWYQQALGQGPQFIFQYYREEENGRGNFPPRFSGLQFPNYSSELNVNALELDDSALYLCASNVAGNYNEQFFGPGTRLTVL.

The V call is TRBV10-2, the J call TRBJ1-2; D is undetermined. Trimming stripped 0 bases from V and 2 bases from J, with 7 bases between. The germline V gene encodes CDR1 WSHSY and CDR2 SAAADI. The CDR3 runs to 14 residues. The CDR3 DNA follows: TGCGCCAGCAGTGAGTCGGTGGCCAACTATGGCTACACCTTC. Translation gives CASSESVANYGYTF.

The V and J genes are TRBV10-1 and TRBJ2-3; the D is unclear. Germline CDR1 WNHNN, CDR2 SYGVQD (reference sequence). The V end lost 6 bases, the J end lost 10 bases, and 23 bases lay between the germline ends. The CDR3 is 15 amino acids. The CDR3 sequence: CASSRNGFSLDPQYF. In nucleotides, the CDR3 is TGCGCCAGCAGCCGAAACGGTTTCAGTTTGGACCCGCAGTATTTT.

J is TRBJ2-2 and V is TRBV5-5; unclear D gene. In germline, CDR1 is SGHKS, CDR2 YYEKEE (reference sequence). This CDR3 has 15 residues. V gave up 7 bases and J gave up 4 bases, with 17 bases separating them. CDR3 nucleotides: TGTGCCAGCCGCCTTGCGGTGCTCGCCACCGGGGAGCTGTTTTTT. As protein: CASRLAVLATGELFF. Filled out from reference TRBV5-5 and TRBJ2-2, the complete variable domain reads DAGVTQSPTHLIKTRGQQVTLRCSPISGHKSVSWYQQVLGQGPQFIFQYYEKEERGRGNFPDRFSARQFPNYSSELNVNALLLGDSALYLCASRLAVLATGELFFGEGSRLTVL.

This sequence joins TRBV28 and TRBJ2-7, with D perhaps matching TRBD1 (5 bases). CDR1 and CDR2 from the germline V gene are MDHEN and SYDVKM. The CDR3 length is 13 residues. V gave up 7 bases and J gave up 3 bases, with 13 bases separating them. The chain's CDR3 is CASNQGSLYEQYF. CDR3 coding DNA: TGTGCCAGCAACCAGGGTTCCCTCTACGAGCAGTACTTC.

The chain is built from TRBV7-8 and TRBJ2-1; 11 bases are shared with TRBD2. With V trimmed by 6 bases and J by 10 bases, 14 bases remained unmatched. CDR1 and CDR2 (germline): SGHVS, FQNEAQ. The CDR3 covers 16 residues. This CDR3 reads CASSRPPGLAASEQFF. The CDR3 DNA follows: TGTGCCAGCAGTCGACCCCCGGGACTAGCGGCCTCCGAGCAGTTCTTC.

This rearrangement joins TRBV11-1 to TRBJ2-3; the match to TRBD2 covers 8 bases. J gave up 2 bases and V 1 base, and 5 bases lay outside the gene matches. Per the germline V gene, CDR1 is SGHAT and CDR2 is FQDESV (reference sequence). The CDR3 loop spans 16 amino acids. Written as DNA, the CDR3 is TGTGCCAGCAGCTTAGGGGAACTAGCGGTCACAGATACGCAGTATTTT. It translates to CASSLGELAVTDTQYF.

The chain employs TRBV5-1 and TRBJ2-2, with D tentatively TRBD2 (6 bases). The V end lost 9 bases, the J end lost 0 bases, and 12 bases lay between the germline ends. CDR3 length: 14 amino acids. The V gene's germline CDR1 is SGHRS and CDR2 YFSETQ. The CDR3: CANRRGTNTGELFF. The DNA of the CDR3 is TGCGCCAACCGCCGGGGGACGAACACCGGGGAGCTGTTTTTT. Variable domain in full (rest from reference TRBV5-1 and TRBJ2-2): KAGVTQTPRYLIKTRGQQVTLSCSPISGHRSVSWYQQTPGQGLQFLFEYFSETQRNKGNFPGRFSGRQFSNSRSEMNVSTLELGDSALYLCANRRGTNTGELFFGEGSRLTVL.

The CDR3 is CASIRTPNTGELFF. The CDR3 nucleotides read TGTGCCAGTATTCGGACACCGAACACCGGGGAGCTGTTTTTT. V gene TRBV19 combines with J gene TRBJ2-2; perhaps TRBD1 as D (5 bases). The length of the CDR3 is 14 residues. Trimming removed 7 bases at V and 0 bases at J, with 9 bases between. Germline V gene lookup returns CDR1 LNHDA and CDR2 SQIVND (reference sequence).